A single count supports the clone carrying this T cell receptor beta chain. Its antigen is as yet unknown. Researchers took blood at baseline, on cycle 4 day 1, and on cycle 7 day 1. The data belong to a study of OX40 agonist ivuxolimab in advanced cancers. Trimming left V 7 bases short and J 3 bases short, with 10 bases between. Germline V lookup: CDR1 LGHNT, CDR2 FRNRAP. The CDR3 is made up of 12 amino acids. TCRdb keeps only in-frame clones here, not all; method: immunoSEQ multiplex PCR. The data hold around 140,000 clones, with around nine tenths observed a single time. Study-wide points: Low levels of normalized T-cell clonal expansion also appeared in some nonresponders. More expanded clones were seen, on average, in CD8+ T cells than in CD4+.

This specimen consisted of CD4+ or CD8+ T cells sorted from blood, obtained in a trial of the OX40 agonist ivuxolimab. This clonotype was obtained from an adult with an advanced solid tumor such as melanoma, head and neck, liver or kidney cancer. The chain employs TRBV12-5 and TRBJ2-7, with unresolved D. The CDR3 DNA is TGTGCTAGTGATACATACTACTACGAGCAGTACTTC. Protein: CASDTYYYEQYF.